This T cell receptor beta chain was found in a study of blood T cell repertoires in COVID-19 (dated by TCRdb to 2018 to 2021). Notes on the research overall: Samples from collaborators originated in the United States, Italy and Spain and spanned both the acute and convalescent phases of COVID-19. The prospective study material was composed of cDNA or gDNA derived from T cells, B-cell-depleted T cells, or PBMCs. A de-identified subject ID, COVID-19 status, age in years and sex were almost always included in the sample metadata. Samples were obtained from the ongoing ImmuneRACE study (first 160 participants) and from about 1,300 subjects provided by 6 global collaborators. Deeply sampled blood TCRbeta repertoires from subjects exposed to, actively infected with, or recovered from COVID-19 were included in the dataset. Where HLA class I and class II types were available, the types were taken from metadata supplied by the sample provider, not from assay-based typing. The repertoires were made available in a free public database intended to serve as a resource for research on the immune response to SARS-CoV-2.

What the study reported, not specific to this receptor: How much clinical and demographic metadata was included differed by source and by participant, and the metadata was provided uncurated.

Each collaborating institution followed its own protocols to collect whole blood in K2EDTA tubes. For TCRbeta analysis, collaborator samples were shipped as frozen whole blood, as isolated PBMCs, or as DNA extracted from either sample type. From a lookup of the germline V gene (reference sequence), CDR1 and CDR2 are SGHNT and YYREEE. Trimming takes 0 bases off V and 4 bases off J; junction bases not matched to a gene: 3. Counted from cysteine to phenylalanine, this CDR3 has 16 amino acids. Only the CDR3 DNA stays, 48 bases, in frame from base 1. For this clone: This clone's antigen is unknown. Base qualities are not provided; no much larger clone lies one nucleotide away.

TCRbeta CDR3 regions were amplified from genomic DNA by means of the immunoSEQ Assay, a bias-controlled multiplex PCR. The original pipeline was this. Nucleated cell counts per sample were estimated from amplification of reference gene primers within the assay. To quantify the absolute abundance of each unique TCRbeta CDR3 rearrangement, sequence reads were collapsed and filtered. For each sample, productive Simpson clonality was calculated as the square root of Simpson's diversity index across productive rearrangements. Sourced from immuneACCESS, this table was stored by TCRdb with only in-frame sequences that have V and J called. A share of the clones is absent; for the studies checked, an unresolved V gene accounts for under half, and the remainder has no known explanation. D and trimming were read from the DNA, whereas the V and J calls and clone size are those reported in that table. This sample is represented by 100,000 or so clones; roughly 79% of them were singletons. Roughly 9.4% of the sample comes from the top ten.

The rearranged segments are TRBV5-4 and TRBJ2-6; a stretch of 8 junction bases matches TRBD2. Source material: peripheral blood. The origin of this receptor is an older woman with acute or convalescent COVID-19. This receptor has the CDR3 CASSLGGGNGANVLTF. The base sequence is TGTGCCAGCAGCTTGGGCGGGGGGAACGGGGCCAACGTCCTGACTTTC.